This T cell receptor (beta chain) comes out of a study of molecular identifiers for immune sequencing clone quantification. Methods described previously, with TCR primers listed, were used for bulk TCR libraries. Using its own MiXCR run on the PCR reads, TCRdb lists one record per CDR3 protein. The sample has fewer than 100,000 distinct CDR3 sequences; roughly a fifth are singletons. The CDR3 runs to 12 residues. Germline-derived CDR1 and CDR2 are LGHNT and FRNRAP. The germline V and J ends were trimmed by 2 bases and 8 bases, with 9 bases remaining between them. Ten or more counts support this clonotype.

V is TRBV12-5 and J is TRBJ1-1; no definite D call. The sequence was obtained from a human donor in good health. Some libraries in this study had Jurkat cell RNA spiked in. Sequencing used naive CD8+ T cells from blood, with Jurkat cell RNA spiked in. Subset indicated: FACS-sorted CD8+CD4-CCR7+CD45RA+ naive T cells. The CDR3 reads CASGLQAVEAFF. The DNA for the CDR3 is TGTGCTAGTGGTTTGCAGGCAGTAGAAGCTTTCTTT.